The 25 T cell receptor beta chains in this list originate from one sample, sequenced in a study of T-cell reconstitution after alpha-beta-depleted transplantation in children. As it was prepared, the TCRbeta library received unique molecular identifiers. TCRdb used MiXCR to reprocess the PCR reads, holding one entry per CDR3 protein. The sample shows hundreds of thousands of distinct CDR3 sequences, around 16% of them seen only once. The sample in question was PBMCs from the stem cell graft donor, obtained from the stem cell graft. The receptors stem from a human donor who donated a stem cell graft to a child with acute myeloid leukemia.

The chain recombines TRBV29-1 with TRBJ1-4, with a possible D match to TRBD1 (5 bases). This CDR3 has 12 amino acids. Germline CDR1 and CDR2: SQVTM and ANQGSEA. Trimming removed 7 bases from V and 6 bases from J, with 12 bases in between. This CDR3 reads CSAAGTYEKLFF. CDR3 in DNA: TGCAGCGCGGCGGGGACCTATGAAAAACTGTTTTTT.

This chain joins TRBV5-1 and TRBJ2-2; 7 bases map to TRBD1. Germline loops: CDR1 SGHRS, CDR2 YFSETQ. J lost 1 base, V lost 4 bases, and 7 bases had no gene match. The CDR3 contains 16 residues. CDR3 amino acids: CASSVRDSKNTGELFF. Written as DNA, the CDR3 is TGCGCCAGCAGCGTCCGGGACAGCAAGAACACCGGGGAGCTGTTTTTT.

This sequence joins TRBV7-8 and TRBJ2-7, with D perhaps matching TRBD1 (6 bases). Germline V gives CDR1 SGHVS, CDR2 FQNEAQ. Trimming removed 6 bases at V and 0 bases at J, with 9 bases between. The CDR3 has 13 amino acids. The CDR3 here is CASRPGVSYEQYF. CDR3 in DNA: TGTGCCAGCAGGCCAGGGGTCTCCTACGAGCAGTACTTC.

This clonotype came up many times. The chain links TRBV12-3 or TRBV12-4 to TRBJ1-1, with a possible D match to TRBD1 (6 bases). Trimming took off 3 bases at V and 5 bases at J, with 13 bases between the two ends. There are 14 residues in the CDR3. CDR3 amino acids: CASSFTGSGTEAFF. DNA of the CDR3: TGTGCCAGCAGTTTTACAGGGTCGGGAACTGAAGCTTTCTTT.

Ten or more counts support this clonotype. V gene TRBV5-1 combines with J gene TRBJ1-2; 8 positions agree with TRBD1. V was clipped by 4 bases and J by 5 bases; unmatched bases: 7. CDR1 and CDR2 (germline): SGHRS, YFSETQ. The CDR3 runs 14 residues. The CDR3 bases are TGCGCCAGCAGCCCTCGGGACAGGCGATATGGCTACACCTTC. Translating gives CASSPRDRRYGYTF.

In its sample, this clonotype was seen many times. The V and J genes are TRBV29-1 and TRBJ1-5, with 10 bases matching TRBD1. Germline CDR1 and CDR2: SQVTM and ANQGSEA. V lost 4 bases, J lost 7 bases, and 7 bases stayed unmatched. CDR3 length: 14 amino acids. CDR3 amino acids: CSVGGGQGLQPQHF. For the CDR3, the DNA is TGCAGCGTTGGGGGGGGACAGGGGCTACAGCCCCAGCATTTT.

This chain's CDR3 is CASSTGNRGTEAFF. The CDR3 DNA reads TGTGCCAGCAGCACCGGGAACCGGGGCACTGAAGCTTTCTTT. The V gene is TRBV12-3 or TRBV12-4, the J gene TRBJ1-1; D gene uncertain. The germline V and J ends were trimmed by 6 bases and 4 bases, with 15 bases remaining between them. This CDR3 has 14 amino acids.

This clonotype has a handful of counts. The rearrangement links TRBV9 to TRBJ2-5, with 11 nucleotides matching TRBD2. Germline V gene data show CDR1 as SGDLS and CDR2 as YYNGEE. The CDR3 length is 16 residues. J was trimmed by 3 bases and V by 1 base; bases with no gene match: 5. The CDR3 is CASSVFPGLAEETQYF. CDR3 DNA: TGTGCCAGCAGCGTATTTCCGGGACTAGCGGAAGAGACCCAGTACTTC.

The V and J genes are TRBV20-1 and TRBJ2-1; D is undetermined. V lost 3 bases, J lost 5 bases, and 14 bases lay in between. CDR3 length: 14 amino acids. The germline gives CDR1 DFQATT, CDR2 SNEGSKA (reference sequence). CDR3 protein: CSARKTTENNEQFF. DNA of the CDR3: TGCAGTGCTAGGAAGACAACAGAAAACAATGAGCAGTTCTTC.

This clonotype appeared many times. The chain joins TRBV20-1 to TRBJ1-6, with D tentatively TRBD1 (6 bases). CDR1 is DFQATT and CDR2 is SNEGSKA in the germline V gene (reference sequence). This CDR3 comprises 14 residues. Trimming stripped 5 bases from V and 10 bases from J, with 18 bases between. For the CDR3, the DNA is TGCAGTGCTGGTACCGGGACATTGGGCTCACCCCTCCACTTT. Translation gives CSAGTGTLGSPLHF.

This clonotype came up a few times. The chain recombines TRBV4-3 with TRBJ2-5; 8 bases are shared with TRBD2. This CDR3 is built from 17 residues. The germline V gene encodes CDR1 LGHNA and CDR2 YSLEER. V was pared by 0 bases and J by 6 bases, with 12 bases of the junction left unmatched. CDR3 region: CASSQDQDGGAWKTQYF. Here the CDR3 DNA reads TGCGCCAGCAGCCAAGATCAGGACGGGGGGGCCTGGAAGACCCAGTACTTC.

This clonotype was recorded many times. This chain links TRBV15 with TRBJ2-7; 7 bases agree with TRBD1. V was clipped by 0 bases and J by 5 bases; unmatched bases: 4. The length of the CDR3 is 14 residues. Germline CDR1 and CDR2: LNHNV and YYDKDF (reference sequence). DNA for the CDR3: TGTGCCACCAGCAGAGACAGGGGGTATAACGAGCAGTACGTC. It translates to CATSRDRGYNEQYV.

This clonotype was picked up many times. The chain recombines TRBV20-1 with TRBJ2-6; no definite D call. The V end was cut by 5 bases, the J end by 0 bases, with 8 bases between. CDR1 is DFQATT and CDR2 is SNEGSKA in the germline V gene (reference sequence). The CDR3 runs to 14 residues. CDR3 nucleotides: TGCAGTGCTCAACGTTTCTCTGGGGCCAACGTCCTGACTTTC. Translation gives CSAQRFSGANVLTF.

This clonotype has just a few counts. V is TRBV5-1 and J is TRBJ2-1, with 10 nucleotides matching TRBD2. CDR3 length: 15 amino acids. Germline CDR1 reads SGHRS; CDR2 reads YFSETQ. The J segment lost 7 bases and the V segment lost 0 bases, leaving 4 bases of the junction unmatched. This CDR3 reads CASSLGSGGENEQFF. CDR3 in DNA: TGCGCCAGCAGCTTGGGAAGCGGGGGGGAAAATGAGCAGTTCTTC.

Ten or more counts support this clonotype. The chain joins TRBV29-1 to TRBJ2-5; either TRBD1 or TRBD2 may fit D (5 bases each). V dropped 4 bases and J dropped 2 bases, with 11 bases sitting between them. Germline V gene sequence: CDR1 SQVTM, CDR2 ANQGSEA. The CDR3 extends over 13 amino acids. The CDR3 DNA reads as TGCAGCGTTGCGGGGCGGCTACAAGAGACCCAGTACTTC. Amino acids: CSVAGRLQETQYF.

The rearrangement uses TRBV12-3 or TRBV12-4 and TRBJ2-3, with 9 positions matching TRBD1. This CDR3 region has 16 residues. The V segment lost 2 bases and the J segment 2 bases; nucleotides outside the gene matches: 5. The DNA for the CDR3 is TGTGCCAGCAGTTTATGGACAGGGGATCCCACAGATACGCAGTATTTT. Protein product: CASSLWTGDPTDTQYF.

This chain uses TRBV5-5 with TRBJ2-6; D unclear. Looked up from germline, CDR1 is SGHKS and CDR2 is YYEKEE (reference sequence). Trimming took 4 bases from V and 0 from J, leaving 11 bases between them. This CDR3 has 16 residues. For the CDR3, the DNA is TGTGCCAGCAGCCCCGGACGGCACTCTGGGGCCAACGTCCTGACTTTC. It translates to CASSPGRHSGANVLTF. The whole variable domain, filled in from reference TRBV5-5 and TRBJ2-6, reads DAGVTQSPTHLIKTRGQQVTLRCSPISGHKSVSWYQQVLGQGPQFIFQYYEKEERGRGNFPDRFSARQFPNYSSELNVNALLLGDSALYLCASSPGRHSGANVLTFGAGSRLTVL.

V is TRBV7-8 and J is TRBJ2-6, with TRBD1 matching 8 bases. The junction had 8 bases not matched to a gene; V was cut back by 4 bases and J by 0 bases. From germline, CDR1 is SGHVS and CDR2 FQNEAQ. This CDR3 contains 18 residues. The CDR3 nucleotides are TGTGCCAGCAGCTCCCGACAGGGGCCGAGCTCTGGGGCCAACGTCCTGACTTTC. It codes for CASSSRQGPSSGANVLTF.

This clonotype occurred many times. The J gene is TRBJ2-7, the V gene TRBV6-2 or TRBV6-3; D is ambiguous. This CDR3 is built from 12 residues. The V end was cut by 2 bases, the J end by 7 bases, with 9 bases between. Germline V gene sequence: CDR1 MNHEY, CDR2 SVGEGT. The CDR3 protein is CASSYRHREQYF. DNA for the CDR3: TGTGCCAGCAGTTACAGACACCGTGAGCAGTACTTC.

This clonotype was detected ten times or more. The chain is built from TRBV20-1 and TRBJ2-3, with 7 bases fitting TRBD2. J was trimmed by 2 bases and V by 6 bases; bases with no gene match: 11. The V gene's germline CDR1 is DFQATT and CDR2 SNEGSKA (reference sequence). CDR3 length: 15 residues. The CDR3 region has the DNA TGCAGTGCCCCCGACCTAGCGGAACTCACAGATACGCAGTATTTT. Its protein product is CSAPDLAELTDTQYF.

This chain joins TRBV7-8 and TRBJ2-4; possible D gene TRBD2, 5 bases. The V and J ends lost 3 bases and 1 base respectively, with 7 bases between them. CDR3 length: 14 residues. Germline CDR1 and CDR2: SGHVS and FQNEAQ. CDR3 DNA: TGTGCCAGCAGCTTCACGGGGGCCAAAAACATTCAGTACTTC. Protein product: CASSFTGAKNIQYF.

This clonotype came up a few times. The J gene is TRBJ1-1, the V gene TRBV5-1; no reliable D call. Trimming took off 2 bases at V and 0 bases at J, with 17 bases between the two ends. The CDR3 consists of 17 residues. Germline values: CDR1 SGHRS, CDR2 YFSETQ. The chain's CDR3 is CASSFQQYSEMNTEAFF. The CDR3 DNA is TGCGCCAGCAGCTTCCAACAATACTCCGAAATGAACACTGAAGCTTTCTTT.

This clonotype has ten or more counts. V gene TRBV20-1 combines with J gene TRBJ1-1; 9 nucleotides match TRBD1. From germline, CDR1 is DFQATT and CDR2 SNEGSKA (reference sequence). The CDR3 runs to 14 residues. V trimming: 3 bases; J trimming: 3 bases; junction bases outside the gene matches: 5. The DNA for the CDR3 is TGCAGTGCTAGTGGGACAGGGTTAGACACTGAAGCTTTCTTT. Translating it yields CSASGTGLDTEAFF.

This chain connects TRBV3-1 to TRBJ1-1; weak D call: TRBD1 (5 bases). Trimming removed 8 bases from V and 9 bases from J, with 16 bases in between. CDR3 size: 12 residues. Germline V gives CDR1 LGHDT, CDR2 YNNKEL (reference sequence). The CDR3 DNA sequence: TGTGCCAGCGCGCTCCAGGACACGAAAGCTTTCTTT. It translates to CASALQDTKAFF.

The genes are TRBV20-1 and TRBJ1-5, with D possibly being TRBD1 (5 bases). V lost 3 bases and J 5 bases, leaving 11 bases between the germline ends. Germline lookup yields CDR1 DFQATT and CDR2 SNEGSKA (reference sequence). There are 13 residues in the CDR3. This CDR3 is CSARTEGHQPQHF. The CDR3 DNA is TGCAGTGCTAGGACAGAGGGTCATCAGCCCCAGCATTTT.